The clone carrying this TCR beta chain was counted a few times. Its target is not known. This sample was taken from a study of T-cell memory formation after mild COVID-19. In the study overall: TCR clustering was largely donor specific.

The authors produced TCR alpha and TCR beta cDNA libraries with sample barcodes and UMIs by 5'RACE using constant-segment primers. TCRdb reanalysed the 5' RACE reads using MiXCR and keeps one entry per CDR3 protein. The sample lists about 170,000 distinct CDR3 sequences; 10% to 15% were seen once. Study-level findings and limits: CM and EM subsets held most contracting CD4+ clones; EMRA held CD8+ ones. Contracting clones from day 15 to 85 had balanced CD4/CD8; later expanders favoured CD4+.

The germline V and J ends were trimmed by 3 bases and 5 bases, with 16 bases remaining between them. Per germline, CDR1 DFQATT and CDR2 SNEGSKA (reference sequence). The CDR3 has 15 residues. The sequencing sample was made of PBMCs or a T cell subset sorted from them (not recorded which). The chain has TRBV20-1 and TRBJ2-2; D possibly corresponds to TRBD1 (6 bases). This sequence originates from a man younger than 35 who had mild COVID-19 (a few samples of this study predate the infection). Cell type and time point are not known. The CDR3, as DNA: TGCAGTGCTAGGGATTACAGGGCTGGAACCGGGGAGCTGTTTTTT. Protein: CSARDYRAGTGELFF.